This T cell receptor (beta chain) was sequenced in a study of T cells in lung cancer brain metastases. Paired samples had equal genomic DNA input, ranging about 2 to 4.92 ug. The data were produced by immunoSEQ multiplex PCR, yet TCRdb's version contains in-frame clones alone and is incomplete. The profile covers some 550 clones, with approximately 89% appearing a single time and about 9.7% taken by the ten largest. This clone appeared once. Its cognate antigen is unknown. Germline V gives CDR1 MNHEY, CDR2 SVGAGI. The CDR3 is made up of 14 amino acids. V dropped 3 bases and J dropped 6 bases, with 12 bases sitting between them. Patients with a history of multiple malignancies were excluded. Study-level findings and limits: Few clones were shared between paired lesions (mean Morisita around 0.2); most were lesion-specific.

This clonotype was obtained from a woman in her twenties or thirties with non-small cell lung cancer that had spread to the brain. Sample: tumor tissue from a brain metastasis. This rearrangement joins TRBV6-5 to TRBJ1-5; D possibly corresponds to TRBD1 (5 bases). This CDR3 is CASSYGGSAQPQHF. The CDR3 DNA follows: TGTGCCAGCAGTTATGGGGGGTCCGCTCAGCCCCAGCATTTT.